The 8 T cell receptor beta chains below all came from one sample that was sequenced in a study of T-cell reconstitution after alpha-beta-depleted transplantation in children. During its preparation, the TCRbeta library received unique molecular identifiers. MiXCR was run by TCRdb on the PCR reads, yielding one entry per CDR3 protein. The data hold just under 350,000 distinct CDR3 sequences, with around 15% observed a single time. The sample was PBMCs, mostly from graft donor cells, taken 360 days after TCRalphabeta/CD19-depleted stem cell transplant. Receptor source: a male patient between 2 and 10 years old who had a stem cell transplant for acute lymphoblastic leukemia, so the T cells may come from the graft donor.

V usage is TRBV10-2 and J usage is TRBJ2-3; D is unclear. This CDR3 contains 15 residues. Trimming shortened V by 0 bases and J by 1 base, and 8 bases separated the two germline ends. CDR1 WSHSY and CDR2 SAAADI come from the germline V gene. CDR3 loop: CASSESGPGTDTQYF. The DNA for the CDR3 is TGCGCCAGCAGTGAGTCAGGCCCCGGCACAGATACGCAGTATTTT.

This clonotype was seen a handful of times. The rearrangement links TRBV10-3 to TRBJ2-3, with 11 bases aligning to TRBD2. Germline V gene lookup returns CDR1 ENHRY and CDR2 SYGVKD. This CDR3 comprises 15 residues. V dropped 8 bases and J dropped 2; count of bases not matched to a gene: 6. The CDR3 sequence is CAIRRGLADTDTQYF. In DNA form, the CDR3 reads TGTGCCATCCGCCGGGGACTAGCGGACACAGATACGCAGTATTTT.

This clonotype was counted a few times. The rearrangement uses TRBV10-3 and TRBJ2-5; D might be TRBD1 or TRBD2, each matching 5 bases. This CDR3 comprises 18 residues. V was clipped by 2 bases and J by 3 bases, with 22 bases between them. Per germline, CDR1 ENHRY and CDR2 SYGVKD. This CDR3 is CAISEPLYRTGLKETQYF. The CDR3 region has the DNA TGTGCCATCAGTGAGCCCCTGTACAGGACGGGGCTTAAAGAGACCCAGTACTTC.

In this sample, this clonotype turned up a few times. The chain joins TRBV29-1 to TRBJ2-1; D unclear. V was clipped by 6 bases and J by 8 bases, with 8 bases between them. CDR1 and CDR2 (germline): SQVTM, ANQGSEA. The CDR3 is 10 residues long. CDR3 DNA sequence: TGCAGCGTCGAACGTTATGAGCAGTTCTTC. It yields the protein CSVERYEQFF.

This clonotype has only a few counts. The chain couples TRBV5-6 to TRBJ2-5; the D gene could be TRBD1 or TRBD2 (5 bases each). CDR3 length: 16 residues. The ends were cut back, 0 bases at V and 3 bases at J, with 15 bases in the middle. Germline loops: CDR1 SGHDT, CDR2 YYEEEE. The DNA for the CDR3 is TGTGCCAGCAGCTTGGGGGGGTCAAGGGGCGAAGAGACCCAGTACTTC. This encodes CASSLGGSRGEETQYF.

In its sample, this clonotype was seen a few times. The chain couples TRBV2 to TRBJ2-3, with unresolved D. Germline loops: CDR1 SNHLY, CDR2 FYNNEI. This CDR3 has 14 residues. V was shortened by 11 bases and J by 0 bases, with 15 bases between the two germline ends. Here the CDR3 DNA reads TGTGCCCTACATGCAGGCTCTAGCACAGATACGCAGTATTTT. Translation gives CALHAGSSTDTQYF.

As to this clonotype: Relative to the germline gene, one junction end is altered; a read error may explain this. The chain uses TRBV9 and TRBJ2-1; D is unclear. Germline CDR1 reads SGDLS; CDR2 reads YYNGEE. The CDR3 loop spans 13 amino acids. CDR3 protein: CASSPPGRVPLVF. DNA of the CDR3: TGTGCCAGCAGCCCCCCGGGTCGGGTACCCTTGGTCTTC.

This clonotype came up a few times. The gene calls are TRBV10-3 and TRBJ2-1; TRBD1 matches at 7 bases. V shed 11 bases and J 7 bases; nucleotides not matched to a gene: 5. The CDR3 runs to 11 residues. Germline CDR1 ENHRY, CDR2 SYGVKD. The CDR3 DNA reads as TGTGCCGTGCAACAGGGGAATGAGCAGTTCTTC. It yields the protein CAVQQGNEQFF.